These T cell receptor beta chains were read from a single sample in a study of memory CD4+ T cells and cytomegalovirus serostatus. Repertoires were generated with immunoSEQ multiplex PCR, while TCRdb's copy carries only in-frame clones and drops some. The sample holds some 48,000 clones; around 80% are singletons and the top ten take 0.78%. Sequenced: memory CD4+ T cells from blood. These receptor sequences come from an adult in good health and CMV-seronegative. The CDR3 runs from the conserved cysteine through the conserved F or W. The D gene is left open where the match is weak. The listing skips clone size in some rows; elsewhere it reads once, few, many or a size class.

TRBJ1-4 TRBV14 NA NA TGTGCCAGCAGCCAAGTTAGGGAAAAACTGTTTTTT CASSQVREKLFF
TRBJ2-7 TRBV7-9 NA NA TGTGCCAGCAGCCCCCCCGGGGGGCAAGCTTGGCAGTACTTC CASSPPGGQAWQYF
TRBJ2-3 TRBV5-1 NA few TGCGCCAGCAGCGTTCTAGCCAGGGGCACAGATACGCAGTATTTT CASSVLARGTDTQYF
TRBJ1-2 TRBV28 TRBD1 NA TGTGCCAGCAGTTTAATAGGACAGGGGTCGTATGGCTACACCTTC CASSLIGQGSYGYTF
TRBJ2-1 TRBV5-1 TRBD2 NA TGCGCCAGCAGCCTAGGGACTAGCGGGAGCACGGGCAATGAGCAGTTCTTC CASSLGTSGSTGNEQFF
TRBJ2-7 TRBV9 NA NA TGTGCCAGCAGCGTAGAGCCGGGACTCCTCTCCTACGAGCAGTACTTC CASSVEPGLLSYEQYF
TRBJ2-7 TRBV7-2 NA NA TGTGCCAGCAGCTCCCGTTACTACGAGCAGTACTTC CASSSRYYEQYF
TRBJ1-2 TRBV4-1 NA once TGCGCCAGCAGCCGAGTAGGGGATGGCTACACCTTC CASSRVGDGYTF
TRBJ2-5 TRBV6-1 NA NA TGTGCCAGCAGTGAAACTCCCTCCGTAGAGACCCAGTACTTC CASSETPSVETQYF
TRBJ1-1 TRBV11-2 NA NA TGTGCCAGCAGCTCCAGCAGGGTTATGAACACTGAAGCTTTCTTT CASSSSRVMNTEAFF
TRBJ1-6 TRBV7-2 NA once TGTGCCAGCAGCTTCTACGGGTCAGATTCACCCCTCCACTTT CASSFYGSDSPLHF
TRBJ2-1 TRBV20-1 NA NA TGCAGTGCCCTATCCTACAATGAGCAGTTCTTC CSALSYNEQFF
TRBJ1-2 TRBV6-5 NA NA TGTGCCAGCAGCTCCGGAGGGCCGGGTAATGGCTACACCTTC CASSSGGPGNGYTF
TRBJ1-4 TRBV10-1 NA medium-sized TGCGCCAGCAGTGAGTCGGCCTCTAATGAAAAACTGTTTTTT CASSESASNEKLFF
TRBJ1-5 TRBV18 NA NA TGTGCCAGCTCACTAATGAGCAATCAGCCCCAGCATTTT CASSLMSNQPQHF
TRBJ2-1 TRBV9 NA NA TGTGCCAGCAGCCCAAAAGTATGGGGGGACGGGAATGGTGAGCAGTTCTTC CASSPKVWGDGNGEQFF
TRBJ1-4 TRBV30 NA NA TGTGCCTGGAGTGTACGGACTTCAAATGAAAAACTGTTTTTT CAWSVRTSNEKLFF
TRBJ2-2 TRBV19 TRBD1 NA TGTGCCAGTAGTATAAGGGGGCTGATATCGGGGTCCCCGAACACCGGGGAGCTGTTTTTT CASSIRGLISGSPNTGELFF
TRBJ2-2 TRBV5-6 TRBD1 NA TGTGCCAGCAGCCACAGGGGGCCCGGGGAGCTGTTTTTT CASSHRGPGELFF
TRBJ1-2 TRBV11-2 NA NA TGTGCCAGCAGCTTCACGGGTGGGCGATCTGGTGGCTACACCTTC CASSFTGGRSGGYTF